Below, 7 T cell receptor beta chains from the same sample are listed, as sequenced in a study of cytomegalovirus exposure and HLA in healthy donors. PCR employed 60 Vbeta and 13 Jbeta primers. The repertoire was sequenced with immunoSEQ multiplex PCR; TCRdb's copy has only in-frame clones and lacks some. This listing includes about 67,000 clones. The sequenced sample consisted of PBMCs. These receptors came from a man aged 25-45 years in good health and CMV-seropositive.

The V gene is TRBV29-1, the J gene TRBJ2-3; D is possibly TRBD2 (6 bases). This CDR3 has 11 residues. In germline, CDR1 is SQVTM, CDR2 ANQGSEA. V was cut by 3 bases and J by 6 bases, with 7 bases left in between. CDR3 DNA sequence: TGCAGCGTTGAGGCGGGGGATACGCAGTATTTT. It specifies CSVEAGDTQYF.

This chain joins TRBV12-5 and TRBJ2-7; 14 bases match TRBD2. V was pared by 2 bases and J by 1 base, with 16 bases of the junction left unmatched. Germline CDR1 LGHNT, CDR2 FRNRAP. The CDR3 has 21 amino acids. The CDR3 DNA reads TGTGCTAGTGGTTTGCTGGGACTAGCGGGGGAAGTTAGGTTAGCGTCCTACGAGCAGTACTTC. Protein sequence: CASGLLGLAGEVRLASYEQYF.

The chain links TRBV14 to TRBJ1-6; 9 nucleotides align to TRBD1. Germline trimming cut 2 bases from V and 7 bases from J; bases unmatched to any gene: 12. The CDR3 totals 18 residues. CDR1 and CDR2 from the germline V gene are SGHDN and FVKESK. CDR3 region: CASSQRSSGQGTNSPLHF. The CDR3 DNA reads as TGTGCCAGCAGCCAACGTTCTTCCGGACAGGGGACAAATTCACCCCTCCACTTT.

V usage is TRBV6-1 and J usage is TRBJ1-5; a possible D gene is TRBD1 (6 bases). The CDR3 covers 15 residues. Between the trimmed V and J ends, which lost 1 base and 2 bases, there was a span of 9 bases. The germline V gene has CDR1 MNHNS and CDR2 SASEGT. The CDR3 nucleotides are TGTGCCAGCAGTGAAGAGGCAGGGGGCAATCAGCCCCAGCATTTT. Translated: CASSEEAGGNQPQHF.

The chain recombines TRBV6-5 with TRBJ1-3, with D uncertain. Germline CDR1 MNHEY, CDR2 SVGAGI. This CDR3 is built from 15 residues. V lost 2 bases and J 5 bases, leaving 13 bases between the germline ends. The CDR3 nucleotides read TGTGCCAGCAGTTACGGAGGACGCGGGCGAAACACCATATATTTT. This codes for CASSYGGRGRNTIYF.

This sequence joins TRBV6-5 and TRBJ1-1; D possibly corresponds to TRBD1 (6 bases). The germline CDR1 and CDR2 sequences are MNHEY and SVGAGI. Trimming cost V 9 bases and J 11 bases, with 19 bases left between them. The CDR3 spans 12 residues. For the CDR3, the DNA is TGTGCCAGTATTCCTCGGGGGGCCGCGGCTTTCTTT. Its translation: CASIPRGAAAFF.

J is TRBJ2-2 and V is TRBV7-6; unclear D gene. The V end was cut by 0 bases, the J end by 7 bases, with 15 bases between. Germline-derived CDR1 and CDR2 are SGHVS and FNYEAQ. The CDR3 runs to 16 residues. The CDR3 here is CASSLARVGIDGELFF. The CDR3 nucleotides are TGTGCCAGCAGCTTAGCTCGGGTTGGAATTGACGGGGAGCTGTTTTTT.